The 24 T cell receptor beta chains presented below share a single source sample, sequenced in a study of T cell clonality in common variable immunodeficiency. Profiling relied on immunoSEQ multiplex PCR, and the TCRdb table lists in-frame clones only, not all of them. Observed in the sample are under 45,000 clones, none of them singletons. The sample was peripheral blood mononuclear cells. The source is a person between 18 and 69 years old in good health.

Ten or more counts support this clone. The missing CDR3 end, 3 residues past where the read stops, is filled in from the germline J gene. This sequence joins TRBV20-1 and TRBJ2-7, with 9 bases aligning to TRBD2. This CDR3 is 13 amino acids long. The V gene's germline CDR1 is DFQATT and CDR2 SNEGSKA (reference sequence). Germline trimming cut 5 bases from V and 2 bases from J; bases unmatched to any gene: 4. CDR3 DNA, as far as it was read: TGCAGTGCTCCTAGCGGGGCCACCTACGAG. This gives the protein CSAPSGATYE. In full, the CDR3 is CSAPSGATYEQYF.

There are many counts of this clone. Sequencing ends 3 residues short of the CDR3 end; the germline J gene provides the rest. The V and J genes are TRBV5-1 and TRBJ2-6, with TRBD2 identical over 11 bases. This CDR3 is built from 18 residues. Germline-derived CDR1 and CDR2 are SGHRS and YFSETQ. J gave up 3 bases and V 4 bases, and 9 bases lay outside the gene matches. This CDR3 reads CASSPMTSGVGGANVLTF. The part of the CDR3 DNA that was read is TGCGCCAGCAGCCCAATGACTAGCGGGGTCGGTGGGGCCAACGTC.

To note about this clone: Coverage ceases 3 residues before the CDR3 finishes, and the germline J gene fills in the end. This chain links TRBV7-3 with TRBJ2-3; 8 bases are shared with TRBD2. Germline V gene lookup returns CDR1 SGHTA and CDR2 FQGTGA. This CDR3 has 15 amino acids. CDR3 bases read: TGTGCCAGCAGCTCCACCGGGACTAGGCGAGAGACG. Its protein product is CASSSTGTRRET. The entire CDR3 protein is CASSSTGTRRETQYF.

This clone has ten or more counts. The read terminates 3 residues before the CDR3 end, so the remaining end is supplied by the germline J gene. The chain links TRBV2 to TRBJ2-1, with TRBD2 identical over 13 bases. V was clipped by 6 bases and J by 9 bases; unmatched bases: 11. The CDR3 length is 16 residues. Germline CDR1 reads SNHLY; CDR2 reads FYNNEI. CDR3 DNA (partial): TGTGCCAGCAGAACGGGACTAGCGGGGCGAAATAGTGAG. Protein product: CASRTGLAGRNSE. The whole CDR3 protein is CASRTGLAGRNSEQFF.

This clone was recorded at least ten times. The CDR3 loop is CSAKTGSKGNEQFF. The CDR3 DNA, read in part, is TGCAGTGCCAAGACAGGCTCCAAAGGCAATGAG. The chain couples TRBV20-1 to TRBJ2-1; tentatively, D is TRBD1 (6 bases). The read is 3 residues too short to cover the CDR3 end, so that end is filled in from the germline J gene. The CDR3 has 14 amino acids. The V and J ends lost 6 bases and 6 bases respectively, with 18 bases between them. The germline CDR1 and CDR2 sequences are DFQATT and SNEGSKA (reference sequence).

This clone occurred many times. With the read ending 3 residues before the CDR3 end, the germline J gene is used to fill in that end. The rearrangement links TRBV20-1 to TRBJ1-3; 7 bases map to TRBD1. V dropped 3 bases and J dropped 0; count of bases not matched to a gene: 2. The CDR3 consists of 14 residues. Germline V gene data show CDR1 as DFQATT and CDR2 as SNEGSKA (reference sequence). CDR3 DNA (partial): TGCAGTGCTAGTTCAGGGGGCTCTGGAAACACC. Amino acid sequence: CSASSGGSGNT. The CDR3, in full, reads CSASSGGSGNTIYF.

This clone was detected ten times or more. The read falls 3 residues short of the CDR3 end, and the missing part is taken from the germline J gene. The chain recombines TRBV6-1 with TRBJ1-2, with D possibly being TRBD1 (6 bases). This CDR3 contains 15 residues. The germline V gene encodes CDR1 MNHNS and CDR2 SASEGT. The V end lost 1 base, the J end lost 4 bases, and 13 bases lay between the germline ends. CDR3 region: CASSEEGLGAYGYTF. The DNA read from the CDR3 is TGTGCCAGCAGTGAAGAAGGGTTGGGGGCCTATGGC.

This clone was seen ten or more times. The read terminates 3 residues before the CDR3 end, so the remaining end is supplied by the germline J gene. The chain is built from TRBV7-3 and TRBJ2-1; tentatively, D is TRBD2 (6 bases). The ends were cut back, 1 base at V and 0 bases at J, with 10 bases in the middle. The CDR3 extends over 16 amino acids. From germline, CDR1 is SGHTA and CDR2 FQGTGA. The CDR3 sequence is CASSLSRSGSYNEQFF. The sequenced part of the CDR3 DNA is TGTGCCAGCAGCTTAAGCCGTAGCGGCTCCTACAATGAG.

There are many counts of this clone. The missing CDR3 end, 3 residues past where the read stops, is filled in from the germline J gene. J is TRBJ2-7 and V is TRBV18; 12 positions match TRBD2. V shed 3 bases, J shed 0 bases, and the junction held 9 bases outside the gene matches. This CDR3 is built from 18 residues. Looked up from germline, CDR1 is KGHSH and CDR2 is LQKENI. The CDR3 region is CASSPFPLAGGSSYEQYF. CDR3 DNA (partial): TGTGCCAGCTCACCCTTTCCACTAGCGGGAGGAAGCTCCTACGAG.

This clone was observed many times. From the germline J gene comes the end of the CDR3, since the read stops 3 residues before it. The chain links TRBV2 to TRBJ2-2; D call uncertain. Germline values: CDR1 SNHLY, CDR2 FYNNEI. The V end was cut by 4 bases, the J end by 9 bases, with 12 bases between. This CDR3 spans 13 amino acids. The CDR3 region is CASSGERGRELFF. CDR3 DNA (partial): TGTGCCAGCAGTGGAGAAAGAGGTCGGGAG. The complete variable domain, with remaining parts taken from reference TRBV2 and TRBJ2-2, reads EPEVTQTPSHQVTQMGQEVILRCVPISNHLYFYWYRQILGQKVEFLVSFYNNEISEKSEIFDDQFSVERPDGSNFTLKIRSTKLEDSAMYFCASSGERGRELFFGEGSRLTVL.

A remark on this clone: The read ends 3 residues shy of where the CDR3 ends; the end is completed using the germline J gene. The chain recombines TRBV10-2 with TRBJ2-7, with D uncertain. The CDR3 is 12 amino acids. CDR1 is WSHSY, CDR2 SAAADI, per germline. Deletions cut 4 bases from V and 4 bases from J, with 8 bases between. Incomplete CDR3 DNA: TGCGCCAGCAGTGCGACATTATACGAG. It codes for CASSATLYE. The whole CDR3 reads CASSATLYEQYF.

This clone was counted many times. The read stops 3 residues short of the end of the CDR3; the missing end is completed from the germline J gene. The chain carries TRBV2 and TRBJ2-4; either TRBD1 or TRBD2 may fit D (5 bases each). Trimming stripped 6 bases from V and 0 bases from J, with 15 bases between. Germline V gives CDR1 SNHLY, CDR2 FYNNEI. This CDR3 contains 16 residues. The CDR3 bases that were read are TGTGCCAGCAGGGGGCTACGGAGGCTAGCCAAAAACATT. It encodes CASRGLRRLAKNI. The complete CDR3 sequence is CASRGLRRLAKNIQYF.

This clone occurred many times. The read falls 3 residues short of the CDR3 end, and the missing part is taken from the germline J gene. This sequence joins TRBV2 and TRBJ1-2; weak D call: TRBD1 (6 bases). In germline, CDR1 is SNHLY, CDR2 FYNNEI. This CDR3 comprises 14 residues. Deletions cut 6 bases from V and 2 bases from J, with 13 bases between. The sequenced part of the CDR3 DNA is TGTGCCAGCAGGGCGGACAGATTCAACTATGGC. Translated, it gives CASRADRFNYG. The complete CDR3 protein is CASRADRFNYGYTF.

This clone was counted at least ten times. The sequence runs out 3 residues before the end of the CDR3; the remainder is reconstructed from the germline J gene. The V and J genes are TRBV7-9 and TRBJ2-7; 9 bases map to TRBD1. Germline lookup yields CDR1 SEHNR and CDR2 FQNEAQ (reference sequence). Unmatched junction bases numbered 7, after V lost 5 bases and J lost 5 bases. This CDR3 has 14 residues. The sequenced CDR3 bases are TGTGCCAGCAGCCCCAGGACAGGGGTCGACGAG. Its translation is CASSPRTGVDE. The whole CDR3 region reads CASSPRTGVDEQYF. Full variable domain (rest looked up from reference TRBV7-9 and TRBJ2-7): DTGVSQNPRHKITKRGQNVTFRCDPISEHNRLYWYRQTLGQGPEFLTYFQNEAQLEKSRLLSDRFSAERPKGSFSTLEIQRTEQGDSAMYLCASSPRTGVDEQYFGPGTRLTVT.

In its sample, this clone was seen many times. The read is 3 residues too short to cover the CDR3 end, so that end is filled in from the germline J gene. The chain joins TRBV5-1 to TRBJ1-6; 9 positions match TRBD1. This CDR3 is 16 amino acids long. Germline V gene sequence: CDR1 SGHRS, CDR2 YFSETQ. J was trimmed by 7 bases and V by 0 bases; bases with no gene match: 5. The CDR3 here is CASSLEGTGTNSPLHF. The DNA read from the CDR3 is TGCGCCAGCAGCTTGGAGGGGACAGGGACCAATTCACCC.

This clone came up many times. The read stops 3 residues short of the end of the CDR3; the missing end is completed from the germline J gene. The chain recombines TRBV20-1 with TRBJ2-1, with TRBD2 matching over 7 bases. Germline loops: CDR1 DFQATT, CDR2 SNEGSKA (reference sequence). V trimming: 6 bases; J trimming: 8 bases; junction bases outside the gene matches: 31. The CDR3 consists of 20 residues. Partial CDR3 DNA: TGCAGTGCCAAACACGCCGATGACATGGGCCGGGCGGGAGTTACAGATGAG. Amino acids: CSAKHADDMGRAGVTDE. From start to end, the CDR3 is CSAKHADDMGRAGVTDEQFF.

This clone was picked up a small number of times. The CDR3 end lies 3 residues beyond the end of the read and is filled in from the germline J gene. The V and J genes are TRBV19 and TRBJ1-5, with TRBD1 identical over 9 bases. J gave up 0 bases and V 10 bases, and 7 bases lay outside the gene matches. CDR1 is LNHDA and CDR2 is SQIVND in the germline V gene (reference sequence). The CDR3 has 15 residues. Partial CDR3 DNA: TGTGCCACCACGGACAGGGGTGGTAGCAATCAGCCC. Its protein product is CATTDRGGSNQP. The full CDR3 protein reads CATTDRGGSNQPQHF.

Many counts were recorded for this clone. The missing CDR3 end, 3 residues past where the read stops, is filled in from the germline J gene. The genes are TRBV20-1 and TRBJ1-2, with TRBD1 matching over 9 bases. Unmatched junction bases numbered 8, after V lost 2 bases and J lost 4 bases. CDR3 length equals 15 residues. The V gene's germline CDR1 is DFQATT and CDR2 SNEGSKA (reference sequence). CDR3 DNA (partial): TGCAGTGCTAGAAGGGGAGGGACAGGGAGCTATGGC. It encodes CSARRGGTGSYG. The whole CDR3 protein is CSARRGGTGSYGYTF.

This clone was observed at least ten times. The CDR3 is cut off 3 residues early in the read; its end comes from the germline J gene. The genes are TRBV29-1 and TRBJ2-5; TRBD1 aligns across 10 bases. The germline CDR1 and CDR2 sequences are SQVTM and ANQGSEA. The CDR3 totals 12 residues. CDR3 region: CSVAGTGDTQYF. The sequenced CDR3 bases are TGCAGCGTGGCCGGGACAGGGGATACC.

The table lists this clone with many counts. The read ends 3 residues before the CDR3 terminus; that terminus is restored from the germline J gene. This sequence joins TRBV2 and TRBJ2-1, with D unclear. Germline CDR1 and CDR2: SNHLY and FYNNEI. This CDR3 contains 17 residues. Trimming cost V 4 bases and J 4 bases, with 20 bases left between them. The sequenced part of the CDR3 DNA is TGTGCCAGCAGTGGCCCGGGTGGCAGCGCAATGTACAATGAG. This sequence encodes CASSGPGGSAMYNE. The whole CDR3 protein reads CASSGPGGSAMYNEQFF.

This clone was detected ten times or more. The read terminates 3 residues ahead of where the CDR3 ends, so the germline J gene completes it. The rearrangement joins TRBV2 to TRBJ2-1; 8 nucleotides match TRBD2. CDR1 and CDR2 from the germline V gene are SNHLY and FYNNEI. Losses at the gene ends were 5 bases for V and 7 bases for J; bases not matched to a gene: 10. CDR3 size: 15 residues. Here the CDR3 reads CASSFPAGRGNEQFF. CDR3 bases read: TGTGCCAGCAGTTTTCCGGCCGGGAGGGGTAATGAG.

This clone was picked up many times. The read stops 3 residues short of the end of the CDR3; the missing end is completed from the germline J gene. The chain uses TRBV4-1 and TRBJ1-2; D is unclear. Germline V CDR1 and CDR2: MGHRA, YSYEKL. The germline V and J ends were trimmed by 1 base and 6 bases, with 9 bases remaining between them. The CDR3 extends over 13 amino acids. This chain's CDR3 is CASSQATVHGYTF. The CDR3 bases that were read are TGCGCCAGCAGCCAAGCAACGGTGCATGGC.

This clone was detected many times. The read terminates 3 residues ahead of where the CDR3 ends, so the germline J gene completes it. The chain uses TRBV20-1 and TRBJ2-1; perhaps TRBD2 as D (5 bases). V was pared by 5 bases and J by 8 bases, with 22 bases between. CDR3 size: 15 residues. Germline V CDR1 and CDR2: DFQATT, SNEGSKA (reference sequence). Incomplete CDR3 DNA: TGCAGTGCTGTGGAACTAGTACCGTCCGGCGATGAG. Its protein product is CSAVELVPSGDE. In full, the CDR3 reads CSAVELVPSGDEQFF.

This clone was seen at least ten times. CDR3 DNA, as far as it was read: TGTGCCAGCAGTTACGGCGCAGGGGGCACAGATACG. It specifies CASSYGAGGTDT. The whole CDR3 region reads CASSYGAGGTDTQYF. This rearrangement joins TRBV6-2 or TRBV6-3 to TRBJ2-3; weak D call: TRBD1 (6 bases). The read comes to an end 3 residues before the CDR3 does, leaving the germline J gene to fill in the end. The V end lost 2 bases, the J end lost 1 base, and 10 bases lay between the germline ends. Per the germline V gene, CDR1 is MNHEY and CDR2 is SVGEGT. This CDR3 is built from 15 residues.